These 10 T cell receptor beta chains were all obtained from the same sample, sequenced in a study of CD8+ T cells in alopecia areata. Once RNA had been extracted, it was reverse transcribed into cDNA to act as the sequencing template. Data came from immunoSEQ multiplex PCR; TCRdb stores just in-frame clones and leaves some out. The table shows more than 100,000 clones, with just over 85% occurring only once. Sample treatment: oral pan-JAK inhibitor, 5-10 mg twice daily. Sequencing was performed on CD8+ T cells sorted from blood, taken at approximately week 31, from a patient treated with tofacitinib. The receptor source for this set is a human donor with alopecia areata.

The chain joins TRBV2 to TRBJ2-5; TRBD1 matches at 9 bases. The DNA end favors TRBJ2-7, so the J call may be wrong. CDR1 SNHLY and CDR2 FYNNEI come from the germline V gene. This CDR3 spans 14 amino acids. CDR3 protein: CASSEGQGHYEQYF. Written as DNA, the CDR3 is TGTGCCAGCAGTGAGGGACAGGGTCACTACGAGCAGTACTTC.

This clone was counted between two and nine times. The chain links TRBV5-1 to TRBJ2-3; TRBD2 matches 11 bases. In germline, CDR1 is SGHRS, CDR2 YFSETQ. Trimming at V came to 6 bases and at J to 5 bases, leaving 11 bases not matched to a gene. This CDR3 spans 16 amino acids. DNA of the CDR3: TGCGCCAGCAATGAATTAGCGGGGGGGCACAGAGATACGCAGTATTTT. Translating gives CASNELAGGHRDTQYF. The complete variable domain, with remaining parts taken from reference TRBV5-1 and TRBJ2-3, reads KAGVTQTPRYLIKTRGQQVTLSCSPISGHRSVSWYQQTPGQGLQFLFEYFSETQRNKGNFPGRFSGRQFSNSRSEMNVSTLELGDSALYLCASNELAGGHRDTQYFGPGTRLTVL.

V gene TRBV4-2 combines with J gene TRBJ2-1; TRBD2 matches 10 bases. With V trimmed by 2 bases and J by 2 bases, 3 bases remained unmatched. This CDR3 contains 16 residues. CDR1 LGHNA and CDR2 YNFKEQ come from the germline V gene. The CDR3 nucleotides are TGTGCCAGCAGCCAAACAAGCGGGGGGGCCTACAATGAGCAGTTCTTC. Protein: CASSQTSGGAYNEQFF.

This sequence joins TRBV7-9 and TRBJ1-5, with TRBD1 matching over 11 bases. The germline CDR1 and CDR2 sequences are SEHNR and FQNEAQ (reference sequence). The trim removed 1 base at V and 6 bases at J, leaving 2 bases unmatched. This CDR3 spans 15 amino acids. This CDR3 is CASSLGDRGFQPQHF. Written as DNA, the CDR3 is TGTGCCAGCAGCTTAGGGGACAGGGGGTTTCAGCCCCAGCATTTT.

The genes are TRBV9 and TRBJ1-6; unclear D gene. Germline CDR1 SGDLS, CDR2 YYNGEE. The CDR3 is 15 amino acids. V lost 0 bases to trimming and J lost 7 bases, with 11 bases between them. The CDR3 loop reads CASSVEASGNSPLHF. CDR3 DNA sequence: TGTGCCAGCAGCGTAGAAGCCTCTGGCAATTCACCCCTCCACTTT. Complete variable domain (other parts from reference TRBV9 and TRBJ1-6): DSGVTQTPKHLITATGQRVTLRCSPRSGDLSVYWYQQSLDQGLQFLIQYYNGEERAKGNILERFSAQQFPDLHSELNLSSLELGDSALYFCASSVEASGNSPLHFGNGTRLTVT.

The rearrangement uses TRBV29-1 and TRBJ2-7; D is unclear. Germline CDR1 SQVTM, CDR2 ANQGSEA. The CDR3 totals 12 residues. V dropped 4 bases and J dropped 1 base, with 8 bases sitting between them. CDR3 DNA: TGCAGCGTTGTCGCAGATTCCTACGAGCAGTACTTC. This translates into CSVVADSYEQYF.

The chain links TRBV6-5 to TRBJ2-1; TRBD2 aligns across 11 bases. V lost 3 bases, J lost 6 bases, and 7 bases stayed unmatched. The CDR3 is made up of 16 amino acids. Germline V lookup: CDR1 MNHEY, CDR2 SVGAGI. The CDR3 DNA reads TGTGCCAGCAGTTATTCACTAGCGGGAGTGGGCAATGAGCAGTTCTTC. This codes for CASSYSLAGVGNEQFF.

This clone was found a few times. The J gene is TRBJ1-6, the V gene TRBV29-1; D may be TRBD1 (6 bases). V dropped 8 bases and J dropped 5 bases, with 10 bases sitting between them. The CDR3 covers 12 residues. Looked up from germline, CDR1 is SQVTM and CDR2 is ANQGSEA. DNA for the CDR3: TGCAGCCGAGGACAGCATAATTCACCCCTCCACTTT. Translating it yields CSRGQHNSPLHF.

The gene calls are TRBV30 and TRBJ1-6; tentatively, D is TRBD1 (5 bases). There are 14 residues in the CDR3. V was cut by 3 bases and J by 11 bases, with 17 bases left in between. The germline V gene encodes CDR1 GTSNPN and CDR2 SVGIG (reference sequence). The CDR3 loop is CAWSFSAGPAPLHF. Written as DNA, the CDR3 is TGTGCCTGGAGCTTTTCTGCAGGGCCGGCACCCCTCCACTTT.

The rearrangement links TRBV6-6 to TRBJ2-7; TRBD1 is a possible D gene (5 bases). Trimming pared 2 bases from V and 7 bases from J, leaving 15 bases between. This CDR3 contains 14 residues. CDR1 MNHNY and CDR2 SVGAGI come from the germline V gene (reference sequence). The CDR3 nucleotides are TGTGCCAGCAGTTACGGGTCAGGGTCGGAAGAGCAGTACTTC. Translating gives CASSYGSGSEEQYF.